One T cell receptor (beta chain) is described in this entry. Germline V gives CDR1 SGHDN, CDR2 FVKESK. Trimming cost V 1 base and J 8 bases; bases outside gene matches: 11. CDR3 length: 17 amino acids. What was amplified from RNA transcripts were TCR beta CDR3 regions. Primed by the HTBI set, a first-round RT-PCR was run on the TCR CDR3. TCRdb independently ran MiXCR on the multiplex PCR reads; one entry per CDR3 protein. This sample has approximately 590,000 distinct CDR3 sequences, with approximately 15% found just once. This entry belongs to a study of T cells in Graves' hyperthyroidism and ophthalmopathy.

The sample taken for sequencing was blood. The TCR originated in a woman in her twenties or thirties with Graves' hyperthyroidism. This sequence joins TRBV14 and TRBJ2-1, with 10 bases lining up with TRBD2. The CDR3, as DNA: TGTGCCAGCAGCCAAGGGCCCCCGAGCGGGAGGGCCTATGAGCAGTTCTTC. Its protein is CASSQGPPSGRAYEQFF.